This T cell receptor beta chain stems from a study of blood T cell repertoires in COVID-19. Study in general: The study drew acute and convalescent COVID-19 samples from the United States, Italy and Spain. T cells, B-cell-depleted T cells, or PBMCs supplied cDNA or gDNA.

Original handling: Reference gene primer amplification yielded estimated nucleated cell counts. Data came from immunoSEQ multiplex PCR; TCRdb stores just in-frame clones and leaves some out. That table gives V, J and clone size, and the DNA gave D and trimming. The data hold 430,000 or so clones, with approximately 90% observed a single time. Per the germline V gene, CDR1 is MGHRA and CDR2 is YSYEKL. The CDR3 contains 21 residues. V was clipped by 3 bases and J by 0 bases; unmatched bases: 15. Material for sequencing was peripheral blood. This sequence was found in a man between 18 and 29 years old with COVID-19, enrolled during active disease. This chain connects TRBV4-1 to TRBJ2-6, with 9 bases lining up with TRBD1. The CDR3, as DNA: TGCGCCAGCAGCCATCCACCACACCGACAGGGGGGGAACTCTGGGGCCAACGTCCTGACTTTC. The encoded protein is CASSHPPHRQGGNSGANVLTF.